The clone carrying this T cell receptor beta chain occurred once. A read error is likely here: a far larger clone is one base away. The sample originates from a study of regulatory T cells in long-lasting Graves disease. The time point: newly diagnosed GD, antithyroid drugs for less than 3 months. Generation of the TCR library employed RNA extracted from PBMCs. EDTA tubes collected 7.5 to 9.5 milliliters of peripheral blood. Combining iRepertoire HTBI primers with Arm-PCR of CDR3 regions, the authors built TCR beta libraries. Using its own MiXCR run on the multiplex PCR reads, TCRdb lists one record per CDR3 protein. The sample lists hundreds of thousands of distinct CDR3 sequences; 13% were seen once. V was cut by 4 bases and J by 4 bases, with 16 bases left in between. The CDR3 consists of 15 residues. From germline, CDR1 is SGHAT and CDR2 FQDESV (reference sequence). These records were also assigned to another study, of T cells in Graves' hyperthyroidism and ophthalmopathy. That report adds: These patients, aged 18 to 65, had recently diagnosed hyperthyroidism lasting under 2 months. Most thyroid clonotypes expanded above 0.001 were also detected in blood.

The input for sequencing was peripheral blood mononuclear cells (PBMCs), taken at new diagnosis, from a patient treated with antithyroid drugs. The rearrangement links TRBV11-1 to TRBJ1-2; perhaps TRBD1 as D (6 bases). The origin of this receptor is a man aged 30-40 years with Graves disease. The CDR3 region has the DNA TGTGCCAGCAGCTCCCCCCCGGGGACAACCTATGGCTACACCTTC. Residues: CASSSPPGTTYGYTF.